The 24 T cell receptor beta chains listed next were all sequenced from one sample in a study of cytomegalovirus exposure and HLA in healthy donors. In the PCR, 60 Vbeta and 13 Jbeta primers were used. Sequencing used immunoSEQ multiplex PCR; TCRdb keeps in-frame clones, though not all of them. The sample includes roughly 150,000 clones, roughly 84% of them seen just once. Sample: PBMCs. These receptors were taken from a man aged 25-40 years in good health and CMV-seropositive.

This chain joins TRBV7-8 and TRBJ1-2; D gene unclear. V was pared by 3 bases and J by 3 bases, with 8 bases between. The CDR3 has 13 amino acids. Germline CDR1 SGHVS, CDR2 FQNEAQ. The CDR3 sequence is CASSFGEDYGYTF. DNA for the CDR3: TGTGCCAGCAGCTTCGGAGAGGACTATGGCTACACCTTC.

The J gene is TRBJ1-4, the V gene TRBV10-3; TRBD1 matches 8 bases. Germline V gene lookup returns CDR1 ENHRY and CDR2 SYGVKD. Trimming removed 6 bases from V and 8 bases from J; junction bases left unmatched: 5. The CDR3 covers 13 residues. The CDR3 DNA reads TGTGCCATCAGGGGGACAGGAGGGGAAAAACTGTTTTTT. Translation gives CAIRGTGGEKLFF.

Notes on this clone: The same CDR3 arises from other DNA sequences in this sample as well. The CDR3 nucleotides read TGTGCCAGCAGCGTGGGGGGGCAAGGCACTGAAGCTTTCTTT. This codes for CASSVGGQGTEAFF. This sequence joins TRBV9 and TRBJ1-1; TRBD1 is a possible D gene (6 bases). Looked up from germline, CDR1 is SGDLS and CDR2 is YYNGEE. The CDR3 length is 14 residues. Trimming took 2 bases from V and 4 from J, leaving 12 bases between them.

J is TRBJ1-5 and V is TRBV5-3, with TRBD1 identical over 9 bases. TRBV5-3 is noted as an ORF with a role that remains uncertain. The CDR3 has 19 amino acids. J lost 2 bases, V lost 4 bases, and 16 bases had no gene match. DNA for the CDR3: TGTGCCAGAAGCGGAGAACAGGGGGCGTCGGTCGGAGGCAATCAGCCCCAGCATTTT. Translation: CARSGEQGASVGGNQPQHF.

This chain joins TRBV5-1 and TRBJ2-5; 8 bases agree with TRBD1. The CDR3 length is 15 residues. Trimming cost V 0 bases and J 7 bases; bases outside gene matches: 8. Germline V gene sequence: CDR1 SGHRS, CDR2 YFSETQ. The CDR3 spells CASSLAGQGRSTQYF. The CDR3, as DNA: TGCGCCAGCAGCTTGGCCGGACAGGGCAGGTCGACCCAGTACTTC. Supplemented by reference TRBV5-1 and TRBJ2-5, the full variable domain reads KAGVTQTPRYLIKTRGQQVTLSCSPISGHRSVSWYQQTPGQGLQFLFEYFSETQRNKGNFPGRFSGRQFSNSRSEMNVSTLELGDSALYLCASSLAGQGRSTQYFGPGTRLLVL.

The count of this clone is one. The CDR3 nucleotides are TGTGCCAGCAGCCCAAGCATGGGGGGTGTTCGAAATGGCTACACCTTC. Residues: CASSPSMGGVRNGYTF. This chain links TRBV7-6 with TRBJ1-2; possibly TRBD1 for D (5 bases). The CDR3 has 16 residues. CDR1 is SGHVS and CDR2 is FNYEAQ in the germline V gene. Trimming removed 5 bases from V and 6 bases from J, with 22 bases in between.

The chain uses TRBV5-1 and TRBJ2-3; maybe TRBD1 (7 bases). This CDR3 has 16 amino acids. Germline V gives CDR1 SGHRS, CDR2 YFSETQ. The V end lost 1 base, the J end lost 6 bases, and 18 bases lay between the germline ends. CDR3 coding DNA: TGCGCCAGCAGCTTGCTAATCCGCAGGGGGAGGGATACGCAGTATTTT. This gives the protein CASSLLIRRGRDTQYF.

The chain joins TRBV27 to TRBJ1-2; 7 bases map to TRBD1. V was clipped by 4 bases and J by 2 bases; unmatched bases: 7. This CDR3 contains 15 residues. The germline gives CDR1 MNHEY, CDR2 SMNVEV (reference sequence). The CDR3: CASSSRTGQNYGYTF. CDR3 sequence (DNA): TGTGCCAGCAGTTCCCGGACAGGCCAGAACTATGGCTACACCTTC.

V and J are TRBV15 and TRBJ2-3; D call uncertain. V lost 5 bases and J lost 5, with 8 bases in between. CDR1 and CDR2 from the germline V gene are LNHNV and YYDKDF (reference sequence). The CDR3 sequence is 12 residues long. In nucleotides, the CDR3 is TGTGCCACCAGCTCCCTAGAAGATACGCAGTATTTT. It specifies CATSSLEDTQYF.

V and J are TRBV9 and TRBJ2-7, with 12 bases lining up with TRBD1. The junction had 5 bases not matched to a gene; V was cut back by 4 bases and J by 6 bases. CDR3 length equals 14 residues. Germline values: CDR1 SGDLS, CDR2 YYNGEE. The CDR3 bases are TGTGCCAGCAGCCCGGGACAGGGGGCAGGCGAGCAGTACGTC. Translated: CASSPGQGAGEQYV.

V gene TRBV19 combines with J gene TRBJ1-1; 8 positions match TRBD1. The CDR3 has 12 amino acids. V lost 8 bases to trimming and J lost 9 bases; unmatched junction nucleotides: 8. Germline V gene data show CDR1 as LNHDA and CDR2 as SQIVND (reference sequence). The CDR3 DNA reads as TGTGCCAGTTCCGACAGGGGAAGTCAAGCTTTCTTT. Translating it yields CASSDRGSQAFF.

V gene TRBV9 combines with J gene TRBJ1-1; TRBD1 might be the D (5 bases). The CDR3 is 15 residues long. The germline V gene encodes CDR1 SGDLS and CDR2 YYNGEE. V lost 0 bases and J lost 1, with 10 bases in between. In DNA form, the CDR3 reads TGTGCCAGCAGCGTAGAGTGGCAGGGGAACACTGAAGCTTTCTTT. This codes for CASSVEWQGNTEAFF.

This clone was recorded only once. This chain joins TRBV9 and TRBJ2-1; 9 nucleotides align to TRBD2. This CDR3 comprises 18 residues. CDR1 SGDLS and CDR2 YYNGEE come from the germline V gene. Trimming removed 0 bases from V and 0 bases from J; junction bases left unmatched: 7. The CDR3, as DNA: TGTGCCAGCAGCGTAGGGAGTAGCGGGAGAAGCTCCTACAATGAGCAGTTCTTC. This translates into CASSVGSSGRSSYNEQFF.

The chain carries TRBV19 and TRBJ1-4; D may be TRBD1 (6 bases). The length of the CDR3 is 14 residues. CDR1 LNHDA and CDR2 SQIVND come from the germline V gene (reference sequence). V lost 11 bases and J 7 bases, leaving 20 bases between the germline ends. The CDR3, as DNA: TGTGCCTCAAAATGGGGGCGGAGCGTTGAAAAACTGTTTTTT. This encodes CASKWGRSVEKLFF.

The chain joins TRBV7-2 to TRBJ2-1; 9 nucleotides line up with TRBD2. The junction had 9 bases not matched to a gene; V was cut back by 3 bases and J by 6 bases. CDR3 length: 16 residues. Germline lookup yields CDR1 SGHTA and CDR2 FQGNSA. CDR3 loop: CASSFRGLAGTNEQFF. For the CDR3, the DNA is TGTGCCAGCAGCTTTCGGGGGCTAGCGGGAACCAATGAGCAGTTCTTC.

This clone was detected only a few times. The chain recombines TRBV7-9 with TRBJ2-7, with 7 positions matching TRBD1. The CDR3 runs 14 residues. CDR1 and CDR2 (germline): SEHNR, FQNEAQ (reference sequence). The V segment lost 6 bases and the J segment 0 bases; nucleotides outside the gene matches: 5. The CDR3, as DNA: TGTGCCAGCAGTTTTACAGGGGACTCCTACGAGCAGTACTTC. Its translation is CASSFTGDSYEQYF.

This chain uses TRBV7-2 with TRBJ2-2; TRBD2 aligns across 9 bases. Germline values: CDR1 SGHTA, CDR2 FQGNSA. J lost 9 bases, V lost 4 bases, and 12 bases had no gene match. The CDR3 is made up of 16 amino acids. The CDR3 sequence: CASSSRGRALSRELFF. In DNA form, the CDR3 reads TGTGCCAGCAGCTCCCGCGGGAGGGCCTTATCCCGGGAGCTGTTTTTT.

The chain couples TRBV19 to TRBJ2-1, with a possible D match to TRBD1 (5 bases). Germline CDR1 and CDR2: LNHDA and SQIVND (reference sequence). The V end lost 7 bases, the J end lost 4 bases, and 14 bases lay between the germline ends. The CDR3 contains 14 residues. CDR3 loop: CASTVGHTYNEQFF. The DNA of the CDR3 is TGTGCCAGTACGGTAGGACATACTTACAATGAGCAGTTCTTC.

This chain joins TRBV29-1 and TRBJ2-1, with 15 bases aligning to TRBD2. From germline, CDR1 is SQVTM and CDR2 ANQGSEA. The CDR3 is made up of 16 amino acids. V lost 4 bases, J lost 5 bases, and 6 bases stayed unmatched. This CDR3 reads CSVAGLAGGRHNEQFF. CDR3 bases: TGCAGCGTTGCTGGACTAGCGGGAGGGCGACACAATGAGCAGTTCTTC.

J is TRBJ2-7 and V is TRBV21-1; the table gives TRBD2 as D, unverified against the DNA. TRBV21-1 is deemed a pseudogene. The CDR3 loop spans 14 amino acids. The CDR3 coding sequence is TGTGCCAGCAGCCTACTAGACCCGTCTCGGGAGCAGTACTTC. This gives the protein CASSLLDPSREQYF.

This sequence joins TRBV2 and TRBJ2-7; TRBD1 might be the D (6 bases). The length of the CDR3 is 14 residues. The V end was cut by 6 bases, the J end by 2 bases, with 14 bases between. Germline values: CDR1 SNHLY, CDR2 FYNNEI. CDR3 DNA sequence: TGTGCCAGCAGCCTGCAGGGGTCGGCCTACGAGCAGTACGTC. It is translated as CASSLQGSAYEQYV.

The chain couples TRBV27 to TRBJ1-1; TRBD1 matches at 7 bases. The ends lost 6 bases at V and 1 base at J; junction bases unmatched: 11. The CDR3 is made up of 16 amino acids. The germline gives CDR1 MNHEY, CDR2 SMNVEV (reference sequence). CDR3 sequence: CASSPYRGSQNTEAFF. DNA of the CDR3: TGTGCCAGCAGCCCCTACAGGGGTTCTCAGAACACTGAAGCTTTCTTT.

The rearrangement uses TRBV5-1 and TRBJ2-5; 9 nucleotides line up with TRBD2. CDR1 is SGHRS and CDR2 is YFSETQ in the germline V gene. This CDR3 contains 16 residues. V lost 1 base and J lost 4; bases outside the gene matches: 8. This CDR3 reads CASSLPLAGHRETQYF. The CDR3 nucleotides read TGCGCCAGCAGCTTGCCCCTAGCGGGACATAGAGAGACCCAGTACTTC.

The genes are TRBV7-2 and TRBJ2-7; D may be TRBD1 (5 bases). The CDR3 runs 14 residues. Trimming stripped 1 base from V and 1 base from J, with 8 bases between. Germline assignment: CDR1 SGHTA and CDR2 FQGNSA. The CDR3 protein is CASSLGQPSYEQYF. DNA for the CDR3: TGTGCCAGCAGCTTAGGACAGCCTTCCTACGAGCAGTACTTC.